This T cell receptor (beta chain) derives from a study of PD-1 blockade in classical Hodgkin lymphoma. About the study: Patients in the cohort were put on intravenous nivolumab, 3 mg/kg every 2 weeks.

Time point denoted: cycle 4 day 1 (C4D1), after 6 weeks of nivolumab. With no exception, relapse followed autologous stem cell transplantation in all patients, and brentuximab vedotin exposure varied. Overall study results and limits: Exclusion applied to patients who initiated nivolumab less than 1 year following ASCT.

Germline CDR1 reads MNHEY; CDR2 reads SVGAGI. This CDR3 region has 14 residues. The V and J ends lost 4 bases and 1 base respectively, with 10 bases between them. TCRdb's copy holds only in-frame clones and misses some; the assay was immunoSEQ multiplex PCR. The sample includes tens of thousands of clones, about three quarters of them seen just once. This clone occurred a few times. The antigen is undetermined. The V call is TRBV6-5, the J call TRBJ1-1; D is unresolved. The sample in question was peripheral blood mononuclear cells (PBMCs), obtained before the fourth cycle of nivolumab. The receptor's source is a human donor with classical Hodgkin lymphoma. CDR3 region: CASSSPRENTEAFF. As DNA, the CDR3 is TGTGCCAGCAGTTCCCCTCGAGAGAACACTGAAGCTTTCTTT.